These 32 T cell receptor beta chains came from one sample sequenced in a study of cytomegalovirus exposure and HLA in healthy donors. Primers for the PCR totalled 60 Vbeta and 13 Jbeta. Sequencing used immunoSEQ multiplex PCR; TCRdb keeps in-frame clones, though not all of them. The table lists roughly 96,000 clones, about four fifths of them singletons. Sequenced material: PBMCs. These receptors were collected from a female donor in good health and CMV-seropositive.

V is TRBV6-1 and J is TRBJ1-1; D perhaps matches TRBD1 (6 bases). Germline V gene lookup returns CDR1 MNHNS and CDR2 SASEGT. V was clipped by 6 bases and J by 7 bases, with 15 bases between them. The CDR3 extends over 13 amino acids. The CDR3 nucleotides are TGTGCCAGCAGCGCGACAGGTTCCGTTGAAGCTTTCTTT. Protein: CASSATGSVEAFF.

The rearrangement links TRBV7-8 to TRBJ1-1; the match to TRBD1 covers 8 bases. J lost 1 base, V lost 5 bases, and 3 bases had no gene match. Germline CDR1 and CDR2: SGHVS and FQNEAQ. This CDR3 is 14 amino acids long. The CDR3 sequence is CASSTDRGNTEAFF. The CDR3 DNA reads as TGTGCCAGCAGCACCGACAGGGGGAACACTGAAGCTTTCTTT.

The rearrangement links TRBV7-2 to TRBJ2-1; 9 bases are a match to TRBD2. The CDR3 has 15 residues. The germline V gene encodes CDR1 SGHTA and CDR2 FQGNSA. The V gene end was trimmed by 2 bases and the J gene end by 13 bases; junction bases not matched to a gene: 12. The CDR3 nucleotides are TGTGCCAGCAGCTTAAGGGCTAGCGGGGACGCATATCAGTTCTTC. Translation: CASSLRASGDAYQFF. The complete variable domain, with remaining parts taken from reference TRBV7-2 and TRBJ2-1, reads GAGVSQSPSNKVTEKGKDVELRCDPISGHTALYWYRQSLGQGLEFLIYFQGNSAPDKSGLPSDRFSAERTGGSVSTLTIQRTQQEDSAVYLCASSLRASGDAYQFFGPGTRLTVL.

The V and J genes are TRBV9 and TRBJ1-1; D is unresolved. Germline CDR1 reads SGDLS; CDR2 reads YYNGEE. The CDR3 sequence is 13 residues long. Between the trimmed V and J ends, which lost 0 bases and 1 base, there was a span of 4 bases. CDR3 in DNA: TGTGCCAGCAGCGTAGGCAGGAACACTGAAGCTTTCTTT. Amino acid sequence: CASSVGRNTEAFF.

This clone was seen a few times. This chain connects TRBV15 to TRBJ2-2; the D gene is possibly TRBD1 (5 bases). The CDR3 loop spans 14 amino acids. From germline, CDR1 is LNHNV and CDR2 YYDKDF (reference sequence). V lost 4 bases and J lost 1, with 7 bases in between. DNA for the CDR3: TGTGCCACCAGCACTGGACAGAACACCGGGGAGCTGTTTTTT. It is translated as CATSTGQNTGELFF.

Here the CDR3 DNA reads TGTGCCAGCAGTTACTTGGCGAACACTGAAGCTTTCTTT. It is translated as CASSYLANTEAFF. V gene TRBV6-5 combines with J gene TRBJ1-1; D remains ambiguous. The CDR3 extends over 13 amino acids. From germline, CDR1 is MNHEY and CDR2 SVGAGI. Trimming cost V 1 base and J 1 base, with 4 bases left between them.

The chain carries TRBV7-2 and TRBJ2-7; 7 bases are shared with TRBD2. V lost 0 bases, J lost 1 base, and 6 bases stayed unmatched. The CDR3 has 16 residues. CDR1 SGHTA and CDR2 FQGNSA come from the germline V gene. The CDR3 region has the DNA TGTGCCAGCAGCTTAGCCCGTGCGGGAGTTTCCTACGAGCAGTACTTC. Its protein product is CASSLARAGVSYEQYF. The variable domain in full, completed from reference TRBV7-2 and TRBJ2-7, reads GAGVSQSPSNKVTEKGKDVELRCDPISGHTALYWYRQSLGQGLEFLIYFQGNSAPDKSGLPSDRFSAERTGGSVSTLTIQRTQQEDSAVYLCASSLARAGVSYEQYFGPGTRLTVT.

This clone was detected a few times. This rearrangement joins TRBV7-9 to TRBJ2-7; a weak D match, TRBD2 (6 bases). Germline V gene data show CDR1 as SEHNR and CDR2 as FQNEAQ (reference sequence). The V gene lost 4 bases and the J gene lost 3 bases, with 7 bases spanning the gap. The CDR3 consists of 12 residues. CDR3 region: CASSSEGYEQYF. Here the CDR3 DNA reads TGTGCCAGCAGCTCGGAGGGCTACGAGCAGTACTTC.

The chain joins TRBV9 to TRBJ1-4, with 9 positions matching TRBD1. V dropped 0 bases and J dropped 7; count of bases not matched to a gene: 7. This CDR3 has 16 residues. Germline V lookup: CDR1 SGDLS, CDR2 YYNGEE. The CDR3 region has the DNA TGTGCCAGCAGCGTAGGCGACAGGGGGTCAGGTGAAAAACTGTTTTTT. Protein: CASSVGDRGSGEKLFF.

CDR3 DNA: TGTGCCAGCAGCTACGACAGGGGAGGTTATGGCTACACCTTC. Amino acids: CASSYDRGGYGYTF. The J gene is TRBJ1-2, the V gene TRBV28; TRBD1 agrees at 8 bases. CDR1 and CDR2 from the germline V gene are MDHEN and SYDVKM. After removal of 6 bases from V and 5 bases from J, the junction contained 8 bases not matched to a gene. The CDR3 extends over 14 amino acids.

This clone turned up a few times. This chain links TRBV10-3 with TRBJ1-5, with 9 bases that match TRBD1. Trimming removed 3 bases from V and 5 bases from J; junction bases left unmatched: 5. The germline V gene has CDR1 ENHRY and CDR2 SYGVKD. This CDR3 has 15 amino acids. CDR3: CAISDSDRGYQPQHF. The CDR3 DNA reads as TGTGCCATCAGTGATTCGGACAGGGGATATCAGCCCCAGCATTTT.

The CDR3 sequence is CASTTGSANTEAFF. CDR3 nucleotide sequence: TGCGCCAGCACGACAGGGAGTGCGAACACTGAAGCTTTCTTT. The chain joins TRBV5-1 to TRBJ1-1, with 7 nucleotides matching TRBD1. V dropped 6 bases and J dropped 1; count of bases not matched to a gene: 6. Germline V gene data show CDR1 as SGHRS and CDR2 as YFSETQ. The CDR3 runs 14 residues.

V usage is TRBV13 and J usage is TRBJ2-1, with 9 bases fitting TRBD2. CDR1 and CDR2 (germline): PRHDT, FYEKMQ (reference sequence). Trimming removed 5 bases from V and 5 bases from J; junction bases left unmatched: 7. The CDR3 is 15 residues long. The CDR3 DNA reads as TGTGCCAGCAGCCTTAGCGGGAGCCGTAACAATGAGCAGTTCTTC. It specifies CASSLSGSRNNEQFF.

Note on this clone: The sample has other DNA sequences that encode this CDR3 too. The chain couples TRBV6-1 to TRBJ1-2; possible D gene TRBD1, 6 bases. There are 11 residues in the CDR3. Trimming shortened V by 6 bases and J by 7 bases, and 9 bases separated the two germline ends. The V gene's germline CDR1 is MNHNS and CDR2 SASEGT. CDR3 region: CASRDRGGYTF. DNA of the CDR3: TGTGCCAGCAGGGACAGAGGTGGCTACACCTTC.

The rearrangement links TRBV2 to TRBJ2-7, with TRBD2 matching over 10 bases. Germline V gives CDR1 SNHLY, CDR2 FYNNEI. The CDR3 sequence is 14 residues long. V shed 4 bases, J shed 4 bases, and the junction held 4 bases outside the gene matches. CDR3 sequence (DNA): TGTGCCAGCAGTGCTCAGCGGGGGGGATACGAGCAGTACTTC. The encoded protein is CASSAQRGGYEQYF.

This chain joins TRBV5-1 and TRBJ1-6; 7 bases agree with TRBD1. The junction had 6 bases not matched to a gene; V was cut back by 2 bases and J by 4 bases. This CDR3 spans 16 amino acids. CDR1 is SGHRS and CDR2 is YFSETQ in the germline V gene. CDR3 in amino acids: CASSFTGDSYNSPLHF. The CDR3 DNA is TGCGCCAGCAGCTTCACAGGGGACAGTTATAATTCACCCCTCCACTTT.

This clone was counted a few times. The chain links TRBV7-8 to TRBJ2-2; 12 bases line up with TRBD2. Germline V gene lookup returns CDR1 SGHVS and CDR2 FQNEAQ. V trimming: 0 bases; J trimming: 3 bases; junction bases outside the gene matches: 17. There are 22 residues in the CDR3. Here the CDR3 reads CASSLALRASGGALNDTGELFF. The CDR3 nucleotides read TGTGCCAGCAGCTTAGCCCTCCGGGCTAGCGGGGGGGCCCTCAATGACACCGGGGAGCTGTTTTTT. The full variable domain, rest sourced from reference TRBV7-8 and TRBJ2-2, is GAGVSQSPRYKVAKRGQDVALRCDPISGHVSLFWYQQALGQGPEFLTYFQNEAQLDKSGLPSDRFFAERPEGSVSTLKIQRTQQEDSAVYLCASSLALRASGGALNDTGELFFGEGSRLTVL.

The chain is built from TRBV30 and TRBJ1-2, with D unclear. Germline assignment: CDR1 GTSNPN and CDR2 SVGIG (reference sequence). Trimming removed 0 bases at V and 2 bases at J, with 10 bases between. The CDR3 length is 14 residues. As DNA, the CDR3 is TGTGCCTGGAGTGTACTGGGGAGGAACTATGGCTACACCTTC. This gives the protein CAWSVLGRNYGYTF.

The genes are TRBV9 and TRBJ2-5; D possibly corresponds to TRBD2 (6 bases). CDR1 is SGDLS and CDR2 is YYNGEE in the germline V gene. The length of the CDR3 is 14 residues. The ends were cut back, 4 bases at V and 5 bases at J, with 15 bases in the middle. The CDR3 reads CASSPSRLGETQYF. The CDR3 DNA is TGTGCCAGCAGCCCAAGCCGACTAGGGGAGACCCAGTACTTC.

About this clone itself: At the DNA level, this CDR3 is encoded by other sequences in the same sample as well. This chain links TRBV9 with TRBJ2-1; 8 bases are shared with TRBD2. The CDR3 consists of 15 residues. Losses at the gene ends were 2 bases for V and 3 bases for J; bases not matched to a gene: 4. Germline CDR1 reads SGDLS; CDR2 reads YYNGEE. The CDR3 DNA sequence: TGTGCCAGCAGCGTTGGTCTAGCGGGCTACAATGAGCAGTTCTTC. This codes for CASSVGLAGYNEQFF.

This clone was observed once. The chain combines TRBV28 with TRBJ2-3, with a tentative D call TRBD2 (5 bases). The V gene lost 3 bases and the J gene lost 5 bases, with 9 bases spanning the gap. The CDR3 has 13 amino acids. Germline CDR1 MDHEN, CDR2 SYDVKM. CDR3 sequence reads: CASSLGSGDTQYF. CDR3 in DNA: TGTGCCAGCAGTTTGGGGAGTGGAGATACGCAGTATTTT.

This clone showed up just a few times. The chain couples TRBV11-1 to TRBJ2-5; 9 bases line up with TRBD1. Germline V gene lookup returns CDR1 SGHAT and CDR2 FQDESV (reference sequence). Germline trimming cut 5 bases from V and 4 bases from J; bases unmatched to any gene: 14. The CDR3 spans 17 residues. CDR3: CASSTGTGSGRGETQYF. The CDR3 DNA is TGTGCCAGCAGCACCGGGACAGGGTCGGGTAGGGGAGAGACCCAGTACTTC.

The genes are TRBV7-2 and TRBJ2-3; TRBD2 might be the D (5 bases). Trimming shortened V by 7 bases and J by 4 bases, and 9 bases separated the two germline ends. There are 12 residues in the CDR3. Germline V gives CDR1 SGHTA, CDR2 FQGNSA. The CDR3 sequence: CASKAGADTQYF. In nucleotides, the CDR3 is TGTGCCAGCAAAGCCGGGGCAGATACGCAGTATTTT.

This clone was recorded only once. The rearrangement joins TRBV28 to TRBJ2-6; possible D gene TRBD1, 5 bases. The CDR3 is made up of 17 amino acids. Trimming removed 5 bases at V and 4 bases at J, with 18 bases between. Germline CDR1 reads MDHEN; CDR2 reads SYDVKM. The CDR3 DNA reads TGTGCCAGCAGTCCCAAGACAGTCGGTCGAGGGGCCAACGTCCTGACTTTC. This gives the protein CASSPKTVGRGANVLTF.

The CDR3: CASSSQGYTQYF. CDR3 nucleotides: TGCGCCAGCAGCTCACAGGGGTACACGCAGTATTTT. The chain links TRBV5-1 to TRBJ2-3, with 7 bases aligning to TRBD1. This CDR3 is 12 amino acids long. Germline CDR1 SGHRS, CDR2 YFSETQ. The V and J ends lost 3 bases and 9 bases, in that order; junction bases with no gene match: 4.

The chain combines TRBV6-5 with TRBJ1-1; 7 bases align to TRBD1. CDR1 is MNHEY, CDR2 SVGAGI, per germline. This CDR3 is 15 amino acids long. J was trimmed by 4 bases and V by 0 bases; bases with no gene match: 5. CDR3 region: CASSYSPNRGTEAFF. Written as DNA, the CDR3 is TGTGCCAGCAGTTACTCGCCTAACAGGGGCACTGAAGCTTTCTTT.

The gene calls are TRBV5-6 and TRBJ1-1; unclear D gene. Germline CDR1 reads SGHDT; CDR2 reads YYEEEE. This CDR3 is built from 13 residues. The V gene lost 5 bases and the J gene lost 6 bases, with 14 bases spanning the gap. CDR3 loop: CASRLVEGAEAFF. CDR3 sequence (DNA): TGTGCCAGCAGACTCGTGGAGGGCGCTGAAGCTTTCTTT. Based on the CDR3 plus reference TRBV5-6 and TRBJ1-1, the full variable domain is DAGVTQSPTHLIKTRGQQVTLRCSPKSGHDTVSWYQQALGQGPQFIFQYYEEEERQRGNFPDRFSGHQFPNYSSELNVNALLLGDSALYLCASRLVEGAEAFFGQGTRLTVV.

This clone turned up a few times. This sequence joins TRBV21-1 and TRBJ2-7; TRBD2 reflects the table's D call only, with no check against the DNA. TRBV21-1 is deemed a pseudogene. The CDR3 consists of 15 residues. The CDR3 DNA sequence: TGTGCCAGCAGCAAGGGACTAGCGGAGGAAAACGAGCAGTACTTC. It encodes CASSKGLAEENEQYF.

The chain carries TRBV7-2 and TRBJ2-7; 8 nucleotides agree with TRBD1. Germline V gene sequence: CDR1 SGHTA, CDR2 FQGNSA. CDR3 length: 15 residues. The junction had 9 bases not matched to a gene; V was cut back by 6 bases and J by 2 bases. The CDR3 is CASRGSTGATYEQYF. The CDR3 DNA follows: TGTGCCAGCAGGGGATCGACAGGGGCGACCTACGAGCAGTACTTC.

The chain combines TRBV6-4 with TRBJ1-5; D gene unclear. Germline assignment: CDR1 MRHNA and CDR2 SNTAGT. This CDR3 has 16 residues. Trimming shortened V by 2 bases and J by 2 bases, and 13 bases separated the two germline ends. As DNA, the CDR3 is TGTGCCAGCAGTGACGGCAGCCTAGAAGGCAATCAGCCCCAGCATTTT. Its translation: CASSDGSLEGNQPQHF.

J is TRBJ1-6 and V is TRBV5-4; no reliable D call. Germline CDR1 is SGHNT and CDR2 is YYREEE (reference sequence). V was pared by 7 bases and J by 10 bases, with 18 bases between. CDR3 length equals 14 residues. CDR3 sequence reads: CASSSGGPDSPLHF. CDR3 DNA sequence: TGTGCCAGCTCCTCAGGAGGGCCTGACTCACCCCTCCACTTT.

The chain uses TRBV18 and TRBJ1-5; D ambiguous. Trimming pared 6 bases from V and 6 bases from J, leaving 18 bases between. Per germline, CDR1 KGHSH and CDR2 LQKENI. The CDR3 covers 15 residues. The CDR3 protein is CASSQMGPGRQPQHF. CDR3 in DNA: TGTGCCAGCTCCCAAATGGGCCCTGGTCGTCAGCCCCAGCATTTT.